The 27 T cell receptor beta chains reported below all come from one sample, sequenced in a study of CD8+ T cells in alopecia areata. Extraction and reverse transcription of RNA yielded cDNA as the sequencing template. TCRdb keeps only in-frame clones here, not all; method: immunoSEQ multiplex PCR. The record shows about 2,700 clones for this sample, with no singletons present. Sequencing was done on a sample of lesional skin. The source of these receptors is a C3H/HeJ mouse with alopecia areata. This strain has MHC haplotype H2-k.

This clone rates as medium-sized (0.01 to 0.1%). The gene names given are mouse names. The sequenced fragment ends 4 residues before the CDR3 boundary, so the rest is inferred from the germline J gene. This chain links TRBV5 with TRBJ2-1; 14 bases map to TRBD2. V dropped 0 bases and J dropped 4; count of bases not matched to a gene: 5. The length of the CDR3 is 18 residues. The germline gives CDR1 LGHNA, CDR2 YNLKQL (reference sequence). The CDR3 region is CASSQEGLGGLYYAEQFF. The sequenced CDR3 bases are TGTGCCAGCAGCCAAGAGGGACTGGGGGGGCTCTATTATGCT.

At least ten counts were recorded for this clone. Mouse names are used for the genes. Read data end 4 residues before the CDR3 end; the end is taken from the germline J gene. The rearrangement links TRBV5 to TRBJ2-4; D might be TRBD2 (5 bases). The length of the CDR3 is 14 residues. V was pared by 2 bases and J by 0 bases, with 6 bases between. CDR1 is LGHNA and CDR2 is YNLKQL in the germline V gene (reference sequence). Partial CDR3 DNA: TGTGCCAGCAGCCAAATGGGGAGTCAAAAC. Amino acids: CASSQMGSQN. The whole CDR3 sequence reads CASSQMGSQNTLYF.

This clone was detected only a few times. The genes are named according to mouse. Read coverage stops 4 residues before the CDR3 terminus; the germline J gene supplies the remainder. This chain uses TRBV13-2 with TRBJ2-7; 7 bases line up with TRBD1. CDR3 length: 15 residues. Germline V gene data show CDR1 as NNHNN and CDR2 as SYGAGS (reference sequence). Trimming took 7 bases from V and 2 from J; bases not matched to a gene: 12. The covered CDR3 bases are TGTGCCAGCAGTATACGCGGGCAGGGGGCCTAT. Its translation is CASSIRGQGAY. The full-length CDR3 reads as CASSIRGQGAYEQYF.

In regard to this clone: A far larger clone is only one base removed, so a read error is likely. Gene names follow the mouse nomenclature. The read finishes 4 residues shy of the CDR3 end, and the germline J gene is used to complete it. This chain joins TRBV13-3 and TRBJ1-1; D uncertain. Germline CDR1 reads NNHDY; CDR2 reads SYVADS. CDR3 length equals 14 residues. The CDR3 bases that were read are TGTGCCAGCAGTGAAGGACTGGGGAGGCGA. As protein: CASSEGLGRR. The CDR3, in full, reads CASSEGLGRREVFF.

In its sample, this clone was seen many times. The germline and genes are mouse ones. From the germline J gene comes the end of the CDR3, since the read stops 4 residues before it. The chain employs TRBV13-3 and TRBJ2-2; D might be TRBD2 (7 bases). CDR3 length: 15 amino acids. V gave up 2 bases and J gave up 1 base, with 9 bases separating them. CDR1 is NNHDY, CDR2 SYVADS, per germline. CDR3 residues: CASSERGGNTGQLYF. The CDR3 DNA, read in part, is TGTGCCAGCAGTGAGAGGGGGGGAAACACCGGG.

The sample holds a few counts of this clone. Mouse names are used for the genes. The read ends 4 residues early relative to the CDR3; the germline J gene fills the gap. The chain links TRBV5 to TRBJ2-5, with TRBD2 matching 8 bases. The CDR3 loop spans 15 amino acids. V lost 2 bases and J lost 0; bases outside the gene matches: 1. CDR1 LGHNA and CDR2 YNLKQL come from the germline V gene (reference sequence). The CDR3 spells CASSQTGGNQDTQYF. Partial CDR3 DNA: TGTGCCAGCAGCCAAACTGGGGGTAACCAAGAC.

Relative to its sample, this clone is medium-sized. These gene names are mouse names. Read sequence stops 4 residues before the CDR3 end, and the germline J gene provides the missing end. The chain recombines TRBV13-1 with TRBJ1-2; 9 bases are shared with TRBD1. The junction had 6 bases not matched to a gene; V was cut back by 0 bases and J by 0 bases. This CDR3 region has 17 residues. Per the germline V gene, CDR1 is NSHNY and CDR2 is SYGAGN. Partial CDR3 DNA: TGTGCCAGCAGTGATGGGGGACAGGGTCTTGCAAACTCC. Protein product: CASSDGGQGLANS. The whole CDR3 is CASSDGGQGLANSDYTF.

This clone appeared a few times. The protein in this entry is translated from the DNA; at residue 12 it differs from the protein listed in TCRdb. The genes are named according to mouse. Here the CDR3 reads CPSNQYRGSGNTLYF. The sequenced CDR3 bases are TGTCCCAGCAACCAATACAGGGGTTCGGGAAATACG. V and J are TRBV5 and TRBJ1-3; TRBD1 agrees at 7 bases. The missing CDR3 end, 3 residues past where the read stops, is filled in from the germline J gene. This CDR3 is built from 15 residues. Germline-derived CDR1 and CDR2 are LGHNA and YNLKQL (reference sequence).

With respect to this clone: Being one base from a much bigger clone, this may be a read error. Germline and genes: mouse. The read ends 4 residues before the CDR3 terminus; that terminus is restored from the germline J gene. The chain joins TRBV3 to TRBJ2-2; the match to TRBD1 covers 8 bases. J lost 1 base, V lost 5 bases, and 3 bases had no gene match. Germline CDR1 is SNHLY and CDR2 is FYNGKV (reference sequence). CDR3 length: 15 amino acids. CDR3 region: CASSRDRGNTGQLYF. Incomplete CDR3 DNA: TGTGCCAGCAGCCGTGACAGGGGAAACACCGGG.

There are many counts of this clone. Germline and genes: mouse. The CDR3 extends 4 residues past the end of the read, so its final part is completed from the germline J gene. The J gene is TRBJ1-1, the V gene TRBV14; D gene uncertain. CDR1 is SGHDT and CDR2 is FRDEAV in the germline V gene. Trimming took off 5 bases at V and 3 bases at J, with 5 bases between the two ends. This CDR3 comprises 11 residues. Partial CDR3 DNA: TGTGCCAGCAGACAAGACACA. It specifies CASRQDT. The entire CDR3 reads CASRQDTEVFF.

By share, this clone ranks as hyperexpanded (1% or more). Genes and germline come from the mouse. The sequenced fragment ends 4 residues before the CDR3 boundary, so the rest is inferred from the germline J gene. The chain carries TRBV19 and TRBJ2-3, with TRBD2 identical over 9 bases. The J segment lost 0 bases and the V segment lost 4 bases, leaving 3 bases of the junction unmatched. The germline V gene has CDR1 FNHDT and CDR2 SITEND (reference sequence). CDR3 length: 15 residues. The CDR3 bases that were read are TGTGCCAGCAGTTTGACTGGGGGTAGTGCAGAA. This sequence encodes CASSLTGGSAE. The entire CDR3 sequence reads CASSLTGGSAETLYF.

This clone was recorded many times. Gene and germline names: mouse. The missing CDR3 end, 4 residues past where the read stops, is filled in from the germline J gene. V is TRBV13-2 and J is TRBJ2-2, with TRBD2 matching over 10 bases. V trimming: 2 bases; J trimming: 1 base; junction bases outside the gene matches: 2. Germline CDR1 and CDR2: NNHNN and SYGAGS (reference sequence). The CDR3 consists of 16 residues. Incomplete CDR3 DNA: TGTGCCAGCGGTGACTGGGACTGGGGAAACACCGGG. This encodes CASGDWDWGNTG. The full-length CDR3 reads as CASGDWDWGNTGQLYF.

Judged by abundance, this clone is large (0.1 to 1%). The genes and germline here are from mouse. Coverage ceases 4 residues before the CDR3 finishes, and the germline J gene fills in the end. V is TRBV19 and J is TRBJ2-1; perhaps TRBD2 as D (6 bases). The CDR3 spans 13 residues. CDR1 FNHDT and CDR2 SITEND come from the germline V gene (reference sequence). The CDR3 protein is CASSMRLEAEQFF. CDR3 DNA, as far as it was read: TGTGCCAGCAGTATGAGACTGGAGGCT.

This clone has ten or more counts. Gene names are mouse gene names. Read data end 4 residues before the CDR3 end; the end is taken from the germline J gene. The chain links TRBV13-2 to TRBJ2-3; D remains unclear. V dropped 0 bases and J dropped 1 base, with 3 bases sitting between them. Per germline, CDR1 NNHNN and CDR2 SYGAGS (reference sequence). The CDR3 covers 13 residues. The sequenced part of the CDR3 DNA is TGTGCCAGCGGTGATGGGGGTGCAGAA. It is translated as CASGDGGAE. The full CDR3 is CASGDGGAETLYF.

This clone was counted between two and nine times. Germline and genes: mouse. The read gets to within 4 residues of the CDR3 end, and the germline J gene fills in the rest. This chain joins TRBV3 and TRBJ1-2; 7 bases map to TRBD1. From germline, CDR1 is SNHLY and CDR2 FYNGKV (reference sequence). This CDR3 has 12 amino acids. The CDR3 reads CAAAGTDSDYTF. The sequenced CDR3 bases are TGTGCAGCAGCCGGGACAGACTCC.

This clone was observed many times. Mouse germline and gene names are used. The read is 4 residues too short to cover the CDR3 end, so that end is filled in from the germline J gene. V gene TRBV13-3 combines with J gene TRBJ1-1, with TRBD1 matching over 8 bases. Trimming cost V 0 bases and J 4 bases; bases outside gene matches: 5. The germline V gene encodes CDR1 NNHDY and CDR2 SYVADS. The CDR3 length is 15 residues. The CDR3 is CASSDARTGSTEVFF. CDR3 DNA, as far as it was read: TGTGCCAGCAGTGATGCGAGGACAGGGAGCACA.

This clone has a count of ten or more. A far larger clone is off by one base, so a read error is likely. The germline and genes are mouse ones. The CDR3 end lies 4 residues beyond the end of the read and is filled in from the germline J gene. This chain uses TRBV5 with TRBJ2-7, with 7 bases matching TRBD1. V lost 2 bases and J lost 0; bases outside the gene matches: 4. The CDR3 runs to 15 residues. The germline gives CDR1 LGHNA, CDR2 YNLKQL (reference sequence). The CDR3 is CASSQPRGSSYEQYF. The sequenced part of the CDR3 DNA is TGTGCCAGCAGCCAACCCAGGGGGAGCTCCTAT.

As concerns this clone: This clone may be a read error of a much larger clone one base away. Mouse gene names and germline throughout. The read comes to an end 4 residues before the CDR3 does, leaving the germline J gene to fill in the end. V gene TRBV24 combines with J gene TRBJ1-2; 9 bases match TRBD1. The CDR3 extends over 12 amino acids. Germline lookup yields CDR1 KGHTA and CDR2 FRNEEI. This CDR3 is CASTRTGVDYTF. CDR3 DNA (partial): TGTGCCAGCACCCGGACAGGGGTC.

In its sample, this clone was seen many times. Mouse gene names and germline throughout. The CDR3 goes on 4 residues after the read ends, and that part is filled in from the germline J gene. The gene calls are TRBV17 and TRBJ2-7, with 10 bases that match TRBD2. The junction had 2 bases not matched to a gene; V was cut back by 0 bases and J by 3 bases. The length of the CDR3 is 15 residues. Germline V gives CDR1 MNHDT, CDR2 YYDKIL. The sequenced part of the CDR3 DNA is TGTGCTAGCAGTAGAGAGGACTGGGGGCTCTAT. Encoded protein: CASSREDWGLY. The complete CDR3 protein is CASSREDWGLYEQYF.

Only a few counts were recorded for this clone. Mouse gene names apply. The missing CDR3 end, 4 residues past where the read stops, is filled in from the germline J gene. The chain recombines TRBV31 with TRBJ2-3; tentatively, D is TRBD2 (7 bases). Trimming removed 0 bases at V and 0 bases at J, with 10 bases between. The CDR3 extends over 15 amino acids. Per germline, CDR1 GKSSPN and CDR2 SITVG. The DNA read from the CDR3 is TGTGCCTGGAGTCTGGGGGGCCCTAGTGCAGAA. It specifies CAWSLGGPSAE. In full, the CDR3 reads CAWSLGGPSAETLYF. The full variable domain, with the rest looked up from reference TRBV31 and TRBJ2-3, is AQTIHQWPVAEIKAVGSPLSLGCTIKGKSSPNLYWYWQATGGTLQQLFYSITVGQVESVVQLNLSASRPKDDQFILSTEKLLLSHSGFYLCAWSLGGPSAETLYFGSGTRLTVL.

This clone was picked up many times. Mouse gene names and germline throughout. Read sequence stops 4 residues before the CDR3 end, and the germline J gene provides the missing end. In the same sample, other DNA sequences code for this CDR3. The chain employs TRBV19 and TRBJ2-3, with TRBD2 as a possible D gene (6 bases). CDR1 and CDR2 (germline): FNHDT, SITEND (reference sequence). This CDR3 comprises 15 residues. Trimming stripped 4 bases from V and 0 bases from J, with 12 bases between. The CDR3 DNA, read in part, is TGTGCCAGCAGTTTGACTGGTGTTAGTGCAGAA. As protein: CASSLTGVSAE. The CDR3, in full, reads CASSLTGVSAETLYF.

A note on this clone: Each gene name is a mouse one. The CDR3 goes on 4 residues after the read ends, and that part is filled in from the germline J gene. This chain connects TRBV13-2 to TRBJ1-2; 10 bases line up with TRBD1. The V gene's germline CDR1 is NNHNN and CDR2 SYGAGS (reference sequence). V lost 2 bases, J lost 4 bases, and 5 bases stayed unmatched. This CDR3 comprises 15 residues. Partial CDR3 DNA: TGTGCCAGCGGTGAAGGGGACAGGGGTAGCTCC. Amino acids: CASGEGDRGSS. The full CDR3 reads CASGEGDRGSSDYTF.

Details on this clone: All gene names here are mouse names. The CDR3 DNA, read in part, is TGTGCCAGCAGTTTAGCCCCGGGACAAGACACA. Its translation: CASSLAPGQDT. The whole CDR3 reads CASSLAPGQDTEVFF. The chain recombines TRBV14 with TRBJ1-1, with D possibly being TRBD1 (6 bases). The read falls 4 residues short of the CDR3 end, and the missing part is taken from the germline J gene. V was cut by 2 bases and J by 3 bases, with 14 bases left in between. Germline values: CDR1 SGHDT, CDR2 FRDEAV. This CDR3 spans 15 amino acids.

Details on this clone: The genes are named according to mouse. The read falls 4 residues short of the CDR3 end, and the missing part is taken from the germline J gene. The chain combines TRBV19 with TRBJ2-4; 8 bases agree with TRBD1. J lost 0 bases, V lost 4 bases, and 4 bases had no gene match. CDR3 length equals 15 residues. CDR1 FNHDT and CDR2 SITEND come from the germline V gene (reference sequence). The sequenced CDR3 bases are TGTGCCAGCAGTGACAGGGGACCTAGTCAAAAC. This encodes CASSDRGPSQN. The whole CDR3 protein reads CASSDRGPSQNTLYF.

By proportion, this clone is medium-sized. Gene names denote mouse genes. Read coverage stops 4 residues before the CDR3 terminus; the germline J gene supplies the remainder. The genes are TRBV19 and TRBJ2-2, with 9 bases lining up with TRBD1. V gave up 4 bases and J gave up 2 bases; unmatched junction bases: 6. The length of the CDR3 is 16 residues. CDR1 FNHDT and CDR2 SITEND come from the germline V gene (reference sequence). Partial CDR3 DNA: TGTGCCAGCAGTCCGCCGGGACAGGGTAACACCGGG. The encoded protein is CASSPPGQGNTG. Given in full, the CDR3 is CASSPPGQGNTGQLYF. Full variable domain (rest looked up from reference TRBV19 and TRBJ2-2): GGIITQTPKFLIGQEGQKLTLKCQQNFNHDTMYWYRQDSGKGLRLIYYSITENDLQKGDLSEGYDASREKKSSFSLTVTSAQKNEMAVFLCASSPPGQGNTGQLYFGEGSKLTVL.

This clone has ten or more counts. Genes and germline come from the mouse. The read stops 4 residues short of the end of the CDR3; the missing end is completed from the germline J gene. The rearrangement links TRBV13-1 to TRBJ2-3; 9 positions match TRBD2. The CDR3 runs to 15 residues. Germline assignment: CDR1 NSHNY and CDR2 SYGAGN. V trimming: 4 bases; J trimming: 0 bases; junction bases outside the gene matches: 3. CDR3 sequence reads: CASSLTGGSAETLYF. The sequenced CDR3 bases are TGTGCCAGCAGTTTGACTGGGGGTAGTGCAGAA.

Within the sample, this clone is medium-sized. Gene names denote mouse genes. The read stops 4 residues short of the end of the CDR3; the missing end is completed from the germline J gene. This sequence joins TRBV13-3 and TRBJ2-4; perhaps TRBD1 as D (5 bases). Germline CDR1 NNHDY, CDR2 SYVADS. The CDR3 consists of 12 residues. Incomplete CDR3 DNA: TGTGCCAGCAGTCCCAGGGAAAAC. Amino acid sequence: CASSPREN. The full CDR3 protein is CASSPRENTLYF. The full variable domain, completed using reference TRBV13-3 and TRBJ2-4, is EAAVTQSPRSKVAVTGGKVTLSCHQTNNHDYMYWYRQDTGHGLRLIHYSYVADSTEKGDIPDGYKASRPSQENFSLILELASLSQTAVYFCASSPRENTLYFGAGTRLSVL.